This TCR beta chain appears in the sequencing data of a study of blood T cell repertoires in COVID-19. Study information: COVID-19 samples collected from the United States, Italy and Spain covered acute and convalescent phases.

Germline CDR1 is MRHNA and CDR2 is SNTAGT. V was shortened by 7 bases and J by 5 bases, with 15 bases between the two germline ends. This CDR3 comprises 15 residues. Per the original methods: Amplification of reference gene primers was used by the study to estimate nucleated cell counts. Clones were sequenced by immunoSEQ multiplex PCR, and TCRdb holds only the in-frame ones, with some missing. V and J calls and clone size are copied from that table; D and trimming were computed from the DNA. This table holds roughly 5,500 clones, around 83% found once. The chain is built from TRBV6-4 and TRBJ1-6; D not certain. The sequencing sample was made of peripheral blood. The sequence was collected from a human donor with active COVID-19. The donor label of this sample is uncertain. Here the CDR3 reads CASTSLWQNNSPLHF. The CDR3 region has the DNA TGTGCCAGCACGTCTCTCTGGCAGAATAATTCACCCCTCCACTTT.